This is a list of T cell receptor beta chains from one sample in a study of OX40 agonist ivuxolimab in advanced cancers. TCRdb's table, derived via immunoSEQ multiplex PCR, lists solely in-frame clones and lacks some. This sample yields tens of thousands of clones, of which more than 75% are seen a single time; 2% to 2.5% belongs to the top ten. This specimen consisted of CD4+ or CD8+ T cells sorted from blood, obtained in a trial of the OX40 agonist ivuxolimab. The receptor set was obtained from an adult with an advanced solid tumor such as melanoma, head and neck, liver or kidney cancer. The CDR3 runs from the conserved cysteine through the conserved F or W. D genes are given only for firm matches. Clone sizes are given selectively: once, few, many, or a class where the clone is expanded.

len: 13; abundance: once; v_gene: TRBV5-4; j_gene: TRBJ1-1; d_gene: -; CDR3aa: CASSRTGSTEAFF; CDR3nt: TGTGCCAGCAGCCGAACAGGGTCCACTGAAGCTTTCTTT
len: 15; abundance: -; v_gene: TRBV2; j_gene: TRBJ1-1; d_gene: -; CDR3aa: CASSLRWGSYTEAFF; CDR3nt: TGTGCCAGCAGTCTCCGGTGGGGCAGCTACACTGAAGCTTTCTTT
len: 13; abundance: -; v_gene: TRBV30; j_gene: TRBJ1-4; d_gene: TRBD1; CDR3aa: CAWSLPGQGKLFF; CDR3nt: TGTGCCTGGAGTCTTCCGGGACAGGGAAAACTGTTTTTT
len: 13; abundance: -; v_gene: TRBV6-1; j_gene: TRBJ1-5; d_gene: -; CDR3aa: CASLGHANQPQHF; CDR3nt: TGTGCCAGCCTCGGACACGCTAATCAGCCCCAGCATTTT
len: 15; abundance: -; v_gene: TRBV19; j_gene: TRBJ1-2; d_gene: -; CDR3aa: CASSIGDSLNYGYTF; CDR3nt: TGTGCCAGTAGTATAGGCGACAGTCTGAACTATGGCTACACCTTC
len: 13; abundance: -; v_gene: TRBV30; j_gene: TRBJ2-6; d_gene: TRBD1; CDR3aa: CAWRTGGANVLTF; CDR3nt: TGTGCCTGGAGGACAGGGGGAGCCAACGTCCTGACTTTC
len: 12; abundance: few; v_gene: TRBV29-1; j_gene: TRBJ1-2; d_gene: -; CDR3aa: CSVEGSGYGYTF; CDR3nt: TGCAGCGTTGAGGGATCAGGATATGGCTACACCTTC
len: 12; abundance: -; v_gene: TRBV30; j_gene: TRBJ1-6; d_gene: -; CDR3aa: CAWKGYNSPLHF; CDR3nt: TGTGCCTGGAAGGGTTATAATTCACCCCTCCACTTT
len: 18; abundance: -; v_gene: TRBV10-3; j_gene: TRBJ2-3; d_gene: TRBD2; CDR3aa: CAISESLTSGRVSDTQYF; CDR3nt: TGTGCCATCAGTGAGTCGTTAACTAGCGGGAGAGTGTCAGATACGCAGTATTTT
len: 16; abundance: -; v_gene: TRBV19; j_gene: TRBJ2-2; d_gene: TRBD1; CDR3aa: CASSEKGAPVTGELFF; CDR3nt: TGTGCCAGTAGTGAGAAGGGGGCGCCGGTCACCGGGGAGCTGTTTTTT
len: 14; abundance: -; v_gene: TRBV6-1; j_gene: TRBJ2-3; d_gene: -; CDR3aa: CASSGGRSTDTQYF; CDR3nt: TGTGCCAGCAGTGGCGGTCGTAGCACAGATACGCAGTATTTT
len: 14; abundance: -; v_gene: TRBV6-4; j_gene: TRBJ2-2; d_gene: -; CDR3aa: CASKAHPNTGELFF; CDR3nt: TGTGCCAGCAAGGCCCACCCGAACACCGGGGAGCTGTTTTTT
len: 13; abundance: once; v_gene: TRBV29-1; j_gene: TRBJ1-4; d_gene: TRBD1; CDR3aa: CSVHRGPGEKLFF; CDR3nt: TGCAGCGTCCACAGGGGGCCTGGTGAAAAACTGTTTTTT
len: 13; abundance: once; v_gene: TRBV30; j_gene: TRBJ2-5; d_gene: -; CDR3aa: CAWSGRSRETQYF; CDR3nt: TGTGCCTGGAGTGGGCGGTCTAGAGAGACCCAGTACTTC
len: 15; abundance: -; v_gene: TRBV7-2; j_gene: TRBJ2-2; d_gene: TRBD1; CDR3aa: CASSKPQGEVGELFF; CDR3nt: TGTGCCAGCAGCAAGCCCCAGGGGGAAGTCGGGGAGCTGTTTTTT
len: 14; abundance: -; v_gene: TRBV29-1; j_gene: TRBJ1-1; d_gene: -; CDR3aa: CSVRRPRLGTEAFF; CDR3nt: TGCAGCGTTAGGAGGCCTAGGTTAGGCACTGAAGCTTTCTTT
len: 18; abundance: once; v_gene: TRBV23-1; j_gene: TRBJ2-1; d_gene: TRBD2; CDR3aa: CASSQSFRTSGSHNEQFF; CDR3nt: TGCGCCAGCAGTCAATCGTTCCGGACTAGCGGGAGTCACAATGAGCAGTTCTTC
len: 16; abundance: -; v_gene: TRBV10-3; j_gene: TRBJ1-6; d_gene: -; CDR3aa: CAISPAPDGVDSPLHF; CDR3nt: TGTGCCATCAGTCCAGCCCCGGACGGTGTGGATTCACCCCTCCACTTT
len: 13; abundance: -; v_gene: TRBV7-2; j_gene: TRBJ1-5; d_gene: -; CDR3aa: CASSLGTDWVQHF; CDR3nt: TGTGCCAGCAGCTTAGGGACAGATTGGGTCCAGCATTTT
len: 15; abundance: -; v_gene: TRBV5-5; j_gene: TRBJ2-5; d_gene: TRBD1; CDR3aa: CASSLAGQGGETQYF; CDR3nt: TGTGCCAGCAGCTTGGCCGGACAGGGCGGCGAGACCCAGTACTTC
len: 13; abundance: -; v_gene: TRBV27; j_gene: TRBJ2-5; d_gene: -; CDR3aa: CASSLRVGETQYF; CDR3nt: TGTGCCAGCAGTTTACGGGTGGGAGAGACCCAGTACTTC
len: 14; abundance: -; v_gene: TRBV7-3; j_gene: TRBJ2-3; d_gene: TRBD2; CDR3aa: CASSISGGKDTQYF; CDR3nt: TGTGCCAGCAGCATTAGCGGGGGGAAAGATACGCAGTATTTT
len: 15; abundance: -; v_gene: TRBV5-4; j_gene: TRBJ1-2; d_gene: TRBD1; CDR3aa: CASSYPGQGDYGYTF; CDR3nt: TGTGCCAGCAGCTATCCGGGACAGGGAGACTATGGCTACACCTTC
len: 16; abundance: -; v_gene: TRBV5-1; j_gene: TRBJ2-2; d_gene: TRBD2; CDR3aa: CASALAGGLHTGELFF; CDR3nt: TGCGCCAGCGCGTTAGCGGGAGGGTTGCACACCGGGGAGCTGTTTTTT
len: 15; abundance: -; v_gene: TRBV19; j_gene: TRBJ1-5; d_gene: -; CDR3aa: CASSIARAGNQPQHF; CDR3nt: TGTGCCAGTAGCATTGCCAGGGCCGGCAATCAGCCCCAGCATTTT
len: 14; abundance: -; v_gene: TRBV10-1; j_gene: TRBJ2-7; d_gene: TRBD1; CDR3aa: CASLTTGGAYEQYF; CDR3nt: TGCGCCAGCCTGACGACAGGGGGAGCCTACGAGCAGTACTTC
len: 14; abundance: -; v_gene: TRBV10-3; j_gene: TRBJ2-1; d_gene: TRBD2; CDR3aa: CATKGLEGSNEQFF; CDR3nt: TGTGCGACCAAGGGACTAGAAGGGTCCAATGAGCAGTTCTTC
len: 14; abundance: once; v_gene: TRBV7-3; j_gene: TRBJ2-2; d_gene: -; CDR3aa: CASRPDSSTGELFF; CDR3nt: TGTGCCAGCAGACCCGACAGTTCGACCGGGGAGCTGTTTTTT
len: 15; abundance: -; v_gene: TRBV2; j_gene: TRBJ1-5; d_gene: -; CDR3aa: CASSDGGTSNQPQHF; CDR3nt: TGTGCCAGCAGTGATGGAGGGACCAGCAATCAGCCCCAGCATTTT
len: 16; abundance: few; v_gene: TRBV5-8; j_gene: TRBJ2-3; d_gene: TRBD1; CDR3aa: CASSLGTGGASDTQYF; CDR3nt: TGTGCCAGCAGCTTGGGGACAGGGGGCGCGTCAGATACGCAGTATTTT
len: 15; abundance: few; v_gene: TRBV30; j_gene: TRBJ1-5; d_gene: -; CDR3aa: CAWSRGARSNQPQHF; CDR3nt: TGTGCCTGGAGTAGGGGGGCGCGGAGCAATCAGCCCCAGCATTTT
len: 13; abundance: -; v_gene: TRBV14; j_gene: TRBJ1-5; d_gene: -; CDR3aa: CASSQGRGQPQHF; CDR3nt: TGTGCCAGCAGCCAGGGTAGGGGTCAGCCCCAGCATTTT
len: 14; abundance: -; v_gene: TRBV7-2; j_gene: TRBJ1-4; d_gene: TRBD1; CDR3aa: CASSLDRMGEKLFF; CDR3nt: TGTGCCAGCAGCCTGGACAGGATGGGGGAAAAACTGTTTTTT
len: 15; abundance: -; v_gene: TRBV14; j_gene: TRBJ2-7; d_gene: -; CDR3aa: CASSHRAHGSYEQYF; CDR3nt: TGTGCCAGCAGCCACCGCGCCCACGGCTCCTACGAGCAGTACTTC
len: 15; abundance: -; v_gene: TRBV6-5; j_gene: TRBJ2-7; d_gene: -; CDR3aa: CASSYGGFSKIDQYF; CDR3nt: TGTGCCAGCAGTTACGGAGGGTTCAGCAAAATCGATCAGTACTTC
len: 14; abundance: -; v_gene: TRBV29-1; j_gene: TRBJ1-2; d_gene: -; CDR3aa: CSVDPQRTGYGYTF; CDR3nt: TGCAGCGTCGATCCACAGCGAACGGGCTATGGCTACACCTTC
len: 16; abundance: -; v_gene: TRBV10-1; j_gene: TRBJ2-3; d_gene: -; CDR3aa: CASSESWGTGTDTQYF; CDR3nt: TGCGCCAGCAGTGAGTCGTGGGGAACGGGCACAGATACGCAGTATTTT
len: 14; abundance: -; v_gene: TRBV5-4; j_gene: TRBJ1-1; d_gene: TRBD1; CDR3aa: CASSLVGDRGPAFF; CDR3nt: TGTGCCAGCAGCTTGGTGGGGGACAGGGGGCCGGCTTTCTTT
len: 13; abundance: few; v_gene: TRBV30; j_gene: TRBJ1-6; d_gene: TRBD1; CDR3aa: CANGQGVNSPLHF; CDR3nt: TGTGCAAACGGACAGGGTGTTAATTCACCCCTCCACTTT
len: 18; abundance: -; v_gene: TRBV5-1; j_gene: TRBJ1-1; d_gene: -; CDR3aa: CASSRFPGVGSMNTEAFF; CDR3nt: TGCGCCAGCAGCAGATTTCCCGGGGTGGGCTCGATGAACACTGAAGCTTTCTTT
len: 19; abundance: -; v_gene: TRBV5-1; j_gene: TRBJ2-7; d_gene: TRBD2; CDR3aa: CASSSPLSGSSGRTYEQYF; CDR3nt: TGCGCCAGCAGCTCACCGCTTAGTGGGTCTAGCGGGAGGACCTACGAGCAGTACTTC
len: 14; abundance: few; v_gene: TRBV28; j_gene: TRBJ1-2; d_gene: -; CDR3aa: CAARGPNYNYGYTF; CDR3nt: TGTGCCGCCAGGGGACCGAATTATAACTATGGCTACACCTTC
len: 13; abundance: -; v_gene: TRBV5-1; j_gene: TRBJ2-3; d_gene: -; CDR3aa: CASSLAPADTQYF; CDR3nt: TGCGCCAGCAGCTTGGCCCCCGCAGATACGCAGTATTTT
len: 14; abundance: -; v_gene: TRBV18; j_gene: TRBJ2-3; d_gene: -; CDR3aa: CASSSTDSTDTQYF; CDR3nt: TGTGCCAGCTCCTCGACAGATAGCACAGATACGCAGTATTTT
len: 16; abundance: -; v_gene: TRBV5-4; j_gene: TRBJ2-7; d_gene: -; CDR3aa: CASSPEPIRATHEQYF; CDR3nt: TGTGCCAGCAGCCCAGAACCCATACGGGCTACCCACGAGCAGTACTTC
len: 14; abundance: -; v_gene: TRBV29-1; j_gene: TRBJ1-5; d_gene: -; CDR3aa: CSVGGGFSNQPQHF; CDR3nt: TGCAGCGTTGGAGGGGGGTTTAGCAATCAGCCCCAGCATTTT